Presented here are 5 T cell receptor beta chains from one specimen sequenced in a study of blood T cell repertoires in COVID-19. Using immunoSEQ multiplex PCR, the repertoire was profiled, and TCRdb retains in-frame clones only, with some absent. The sample yields roughly 34,000 clones, approximately 71% seen once. Sequencing was performed on peripheral blood. The receptor set was obtained from an older man with active or convalescent COVID-19.

J is TRBJ2-7 and V is TRBV28; 10 nucleotides agree with TRBD2. CDR1 MDHEN and CDR2 SYDVKM come from the germline V gene. V lost 2 bases, J lost 5 bases, and 9 bases stayed unmatched. This CDR3 is 16 amino acids long. The CDR3 loop reads CASSLVLLAGTHEQYF. The DNA of the CDR3 is TGTGCCAGCAGTTTAGTTTTACTAGCGGGGACCCACGAGCAGTACTTC.

The V gene is TRBV6-5, the J gene TRBJ2-5; 8 bases align to TRBD1. The CDR3 sequence is 14 residues long. Germline trimming cut 5 bases from V and 5 bases from J; bases unmatched to any gene: 7. Germline V gene sequence: CDR1 MNHEY, CDR2 SVGAGI. The DNA for the CDR3 is TGTGCCAGCAGTCCAGGGGGCTTGAGGGAGACCCAGTACTTC. It codes for CASSPGGLRETQYF.

The chain links TRBV10-3 to TRBJ1-1; TRBD1 matches 11 bases. Germline V gene lookup returns CDR1 ENHRY and CDR2 SYGVKD. CDR3 length equals 15 residues. J lost 9 bases, V lost 0 bases, and 6 bases had no gene match. The CDR3 region is CAISESMGQGVKAFF. As DNA, the CDR3 is TGTGCCATCAGTGAGTCTATGGGACAGGGGGTTAAAGCTTTCTTT.

The chain joins TRBV11-3 to TRBJ2-7; 10 nucleotides match TRBD1. The V gene's germline CDR1 is SGHNT and CDR2 YENEEA. V lost 1 base, J lost 1 base, and 1 base stayed unmatched. The CDR3 runs 15 residues. The CDR3: CASSLGQGASYEQYF. The CDR3 DNA is TGTGCCAGCAGCTTAGGACAGGGGGCGTCCTACGAGCAGTACTTC.

This clone is judged medium-sized (0.01 to 0.1%). The chain joins TRBV5-1 to TRBJ1-1; D is unresolved. The V and J ends lost 3 bases and 1 base respectively, with 10 bases between them. The V gene's germline CDR1 is SGHRS and CDR2 YFSETQ. The CDR3 is made up of 14 amino acids. CDR3 DNA: TGCGCCAGCAGCTCCCAGGAGGGGAACACTGAAGCTTTCTTT. Its translation is CASSSQEGNTEAFF.